This TCR beta chain emerged from a study of CD8 T cell repertoires and HIV-1 epitope variants. For the study at large: T cells were stimulated with Twenty-five Gag and Nef peptides separately. Epitopes were three Gag families plus Nef HW9 and YT9. Equal numbers of autologous T cell-negative cells presented antigen to enriched T cells.

Clones were read by immunoSEQ multiplex PCR, and TCRdb kept only the in-frame ones, dropping some. This table has some 5,600 clones, around two thirds appearing once. The ends lost 4 bases at V and 1 base at J; junction bases unmatched: 3. The CDR3 spans 15 residues. The V gene's germline CDR1 is LGHNA and CDR2 YSLEER. Points on this clone: As yet, its antigen is unknown.

V gene TRBV4-3 combines with J gene TRBJ2-7; 11 bases agree with TRBD1. The source material was cultured CD8+ T cells derived from PBMCs. The sequence was collected from a male donor with HIV. The CDR3 DNA sequence: TGCGCCAGCAGCCCCGGACAGGGGGCGTCCTACGAGCAGTACTTC. Translation: CASSPGQGASYEQYF.